Listed below are T cell receptor beta chains from one sample, sequenced in a study of cytotoxic CD8 clonotypes in ibrutinib-treated CLL. Some clones are missing from TCRdb's copy, which holds only in-frame ones; the method was immunoSEQ multiplex PCR. The sample records 270,000 or so clones, 65% to 85% being singletons. Sample: PBMCs, taken at disease progression, from a patient treated with ibrutinib. These receptors all stem from a human donor with chronic lymphocytic leukemia. The CDR3 runs from the conserved cysteine through the conserved F or W. D genes are given only for firm matches. Rows give clone size only sometimes, using once, few, many, or a class for an expanded clone.

D: TRBD1; J: TRBJ2-5; size: .; V: TRBV28; DNA: TGTGCCAGCAGTTTTGGTAAAAGGGGGCTTGAGACCCAGTACTTC; CDR3: CASSFGKRGLETQYF
D: TRBD1; J: TRBJ1-1; size: .; V: TRBV11-2; DNA: TGTGCCAGCAGCCTCCACAGGGGATTCTATGAAGCTTTCTTT; CDR3: CASSLHRGFYEAFF
D: TRBD2; J: TRBJ2-3; size: once; V: TRBV7-6; DNA: TGTGCCAGCAGCTTATCTGGGCGGGGGGGCCCAGATACGCAGTATTTT; CDR3: CASSLSGRGGPDTQYF
D: .; J: TRBJ2-7; size: .; V: TRBV2; DNA: TGTGCCAGCAGTTATTTTACCTACGAGCAGTACTTC; CDR3: CASSYFTYEQYF
D: .; J: TRBJ1-1; size: .; V: TRBV11-2; DNA: TGTGCCAGCAGCTTATATAGGGGAGTGGGGAACACTGAAGCTTTCTTT; CDR3: CASSLYRGVGNTEAFF
D: .; J: TRBJ1-6; size: few; V: TRBV6-1; DNA: TGTGCCAGCAGTGAAAGCCCTTCGGGTTCTTCACCCCTCCACTTT; CDR3: CASSESPSGSSPLHF
D: .; J: TRBJ1-3; size: few; V: TRBV5-1; DNA: TGCGCCAGCAGCTTTCATACCGGAAACACCATATATTTT; CDR3: CASSFHTGNTIYF
D: TRBD1; J: TRBJ2-3; size: .; V: TRBV10-3; DNA: TGTGCCATCAGCCTTAACAGGGGCCCAGATACGCAGTATTTT; CDR3: CAISLNRGPDTQYF
D: .; J: TRBJ2-1; size: .; V: TRBV7-9; DNA: TGTGCCAGCAGCCCAGTCCCGGGAAGGCATGAGCAGTTCTTC; CDR3: CASSPVPGRHEQFF
D: .; J: TRBJ2-7; size: once; V: TRBV6-5; DNA: TGTGCCAGCAGTCCCGGGCTACGCGAGCAGTACTTC; CDR3: CASSPGLREQYF
D: TRBD2; J: TRBJ2-3; size: once; V: TRBV5-1; DNA: TGCGCCAGCAGCGGGAGCGGGAGGGAGAGGACAGATACGCAGTATTTT; CDR3: CASSGSGRERTDTQYF
D: .; J: TRBJ1-4; size: .; V: TRBV5-6; DNA: TGTGCCAGCAGCTTACGTCTTACTAATGAAAAACTGTTTTTT; CDR3: CASSLRLTNEKLFF
D: .; J: TRBJ2-7; size: .; V: TRBV27; DNA: TGTGCCAGCAGCCTTTCCTTGGCGGAACCAGATGGGGGGCCCCCCTACGAGCAGTACTTC; CDR3: CASSLSLAEPDGGPPYEQYF
D: .; J: TRBJ1-2; size: .; V: TRBV29-1; DNA: TGCAGCGTCGGGAGTTACTATGGCTACACCTTC; CDR3: CSVGSYYGYTF
D: .; J: TRBJ1-6; size: .; V: TRBV2; DNA: TGTGCCAGCACTACAGGGACCAGGACCTATAATTCACCCCTCCACTTT; CDR3: CASTTGTRTYNSPLHF
D: TRBD1; J: TRBJ1-2; size: .; V: TRBV9; DNA: TGTGCCAGCAGCGTAGAGGACAGGGCGGATGGCTACACCTTC; CDR3: CASSVEDRADGYTF
D: .; J: TRBJ2-7; size: .; V: TRBV10-3; DNA: TGTGCCATCAGTCCCCGGGGACAAGAGCAGTACTTC; CDR3: CAISPRGQEQYF
D: TRBD2; J: TRBJ2-7; size: .; V: TRBV7-2; DNA: TGTGCCAGCAGCTGGACTAGGTCGTCCTACGAGCAGTACTTC; CDR3: CASSWTRSSYEQYF
D: .; J: TRBJ2-3; size: .; V: TRBV18; DNA: TGTGCCAGCTCACCACAGAGCACAGATACGCAGTATTTT; CDR3: CASSPQSTDTQYF
D: .; J: TRBJ1-1; size: .; V: TRBV5-1; DNA: TGCGCCAGCAGCTCCCAGGGTGCTGAAGCTTTCTTT; CDR3: CASSSQGAEAFF
D: .; J: TRBJ2-2; size: few; V: TRBV6-5; DNA: TGTGCCAGCAGTAGGGGGTCCGGGGAGCTGTTTTTT; CDR3: CASSRGSGELFF
D: .; J: TRBJ1-2; size: .; V: TRBV6-1; DNA: TGTGCCAGCAGTGAAGAGGACCCTTCAGGGTTATATGGCTACACCTTC; CDR3: CASSEEDPSGLYGYTF
D: .; J: TRBJ2-7; size: few; V: TRBV4-1; DNA: TGCGCCAGCAGCCAAGAGATCGGTCCCTCCTACGAGCAGTACTTC; CDR3: CASSQEIGPSYEQYF
D: .; J: TRBJ1-6; size: .; V: TRBV27; DNA: TGTGCCAGCAGTTTCCGGGCCTATAATTCACCCCTCCACTTT; CDR3: CASSFRAYNSPLHF
D: TRBD1; J: TRBJ2-1; size: .; V: TRBV10-2; DNA: TGCGCCAGCAGTGAATGGCAGGGGGCCTACAATGAGCAGTTCTTC; CDR3: CASSEWQGAYNEQFF
D: .; J: TRBJ2-3; size: once; V: TRBV29-1; DNA: TGCAGCGTTGAAGGCAGGCGAAGCACAGATACGCAGTATTTT; CDR3: CSVEGRRSTDTQYF
D: .; J: TRBJ2-5; size: .; V: TRBV18; DNA: TGTGCCAGCTCACCAACTCTGGAAGAGACCCAGTACTTC; CDR3: CASSPTLEETQYF
D: .; J: TRBJ2-5; size: .; V: TRBV5-1; DNA: TGCGCCAGCACTACGGGACGAGGGGGGTCGTACCAAGAGACCCAGTACTTC; CDR3: CASTTGRGGSYQETQYF
D: .; J: TRBJ2-1; size: .; V: TRBV5-6; DNA: TGTGCCAGCAGCTTGTGGGCAGGGGTCTACAATGAGCAGTTCTTC; CDR3: CASSLWAGVYNEQFF
D: TRBD1; J: TRBJ2-7; size: .; V: TRBV6-6; DNA: TGTGCCAGCAGTTACTGGGGACAGGGGGCCTACGAGCAGTACTTC; CDR3: CASSYWGQGAYEQYF
D: .; J: TRBJ2-7; size: .; V: TRBV25-1; DNA: TGTGCCAGCAGTGACCGACTGATACATAGCTCCTACGAGCAGTACTTC; CDR3: CASSDRLIHSSYEQYF
D: .; J: TRBJ1-3; size: .; V: TRBV5-1; DNA: TGCGCCAGCAGCTTGGGTAGCGGAAACACCATATATTTT; CDR3: CASSLGSGNTIYF
D: TRBD2; J: TRBJ2-7; size: .; V: TRBV9; DNA: TGTGCCAGCAGCTTAGGGGTGGGACTAGCGATTCACGAGCAGTACTTC; CDR3: CASSLGVGLAIHEQYF